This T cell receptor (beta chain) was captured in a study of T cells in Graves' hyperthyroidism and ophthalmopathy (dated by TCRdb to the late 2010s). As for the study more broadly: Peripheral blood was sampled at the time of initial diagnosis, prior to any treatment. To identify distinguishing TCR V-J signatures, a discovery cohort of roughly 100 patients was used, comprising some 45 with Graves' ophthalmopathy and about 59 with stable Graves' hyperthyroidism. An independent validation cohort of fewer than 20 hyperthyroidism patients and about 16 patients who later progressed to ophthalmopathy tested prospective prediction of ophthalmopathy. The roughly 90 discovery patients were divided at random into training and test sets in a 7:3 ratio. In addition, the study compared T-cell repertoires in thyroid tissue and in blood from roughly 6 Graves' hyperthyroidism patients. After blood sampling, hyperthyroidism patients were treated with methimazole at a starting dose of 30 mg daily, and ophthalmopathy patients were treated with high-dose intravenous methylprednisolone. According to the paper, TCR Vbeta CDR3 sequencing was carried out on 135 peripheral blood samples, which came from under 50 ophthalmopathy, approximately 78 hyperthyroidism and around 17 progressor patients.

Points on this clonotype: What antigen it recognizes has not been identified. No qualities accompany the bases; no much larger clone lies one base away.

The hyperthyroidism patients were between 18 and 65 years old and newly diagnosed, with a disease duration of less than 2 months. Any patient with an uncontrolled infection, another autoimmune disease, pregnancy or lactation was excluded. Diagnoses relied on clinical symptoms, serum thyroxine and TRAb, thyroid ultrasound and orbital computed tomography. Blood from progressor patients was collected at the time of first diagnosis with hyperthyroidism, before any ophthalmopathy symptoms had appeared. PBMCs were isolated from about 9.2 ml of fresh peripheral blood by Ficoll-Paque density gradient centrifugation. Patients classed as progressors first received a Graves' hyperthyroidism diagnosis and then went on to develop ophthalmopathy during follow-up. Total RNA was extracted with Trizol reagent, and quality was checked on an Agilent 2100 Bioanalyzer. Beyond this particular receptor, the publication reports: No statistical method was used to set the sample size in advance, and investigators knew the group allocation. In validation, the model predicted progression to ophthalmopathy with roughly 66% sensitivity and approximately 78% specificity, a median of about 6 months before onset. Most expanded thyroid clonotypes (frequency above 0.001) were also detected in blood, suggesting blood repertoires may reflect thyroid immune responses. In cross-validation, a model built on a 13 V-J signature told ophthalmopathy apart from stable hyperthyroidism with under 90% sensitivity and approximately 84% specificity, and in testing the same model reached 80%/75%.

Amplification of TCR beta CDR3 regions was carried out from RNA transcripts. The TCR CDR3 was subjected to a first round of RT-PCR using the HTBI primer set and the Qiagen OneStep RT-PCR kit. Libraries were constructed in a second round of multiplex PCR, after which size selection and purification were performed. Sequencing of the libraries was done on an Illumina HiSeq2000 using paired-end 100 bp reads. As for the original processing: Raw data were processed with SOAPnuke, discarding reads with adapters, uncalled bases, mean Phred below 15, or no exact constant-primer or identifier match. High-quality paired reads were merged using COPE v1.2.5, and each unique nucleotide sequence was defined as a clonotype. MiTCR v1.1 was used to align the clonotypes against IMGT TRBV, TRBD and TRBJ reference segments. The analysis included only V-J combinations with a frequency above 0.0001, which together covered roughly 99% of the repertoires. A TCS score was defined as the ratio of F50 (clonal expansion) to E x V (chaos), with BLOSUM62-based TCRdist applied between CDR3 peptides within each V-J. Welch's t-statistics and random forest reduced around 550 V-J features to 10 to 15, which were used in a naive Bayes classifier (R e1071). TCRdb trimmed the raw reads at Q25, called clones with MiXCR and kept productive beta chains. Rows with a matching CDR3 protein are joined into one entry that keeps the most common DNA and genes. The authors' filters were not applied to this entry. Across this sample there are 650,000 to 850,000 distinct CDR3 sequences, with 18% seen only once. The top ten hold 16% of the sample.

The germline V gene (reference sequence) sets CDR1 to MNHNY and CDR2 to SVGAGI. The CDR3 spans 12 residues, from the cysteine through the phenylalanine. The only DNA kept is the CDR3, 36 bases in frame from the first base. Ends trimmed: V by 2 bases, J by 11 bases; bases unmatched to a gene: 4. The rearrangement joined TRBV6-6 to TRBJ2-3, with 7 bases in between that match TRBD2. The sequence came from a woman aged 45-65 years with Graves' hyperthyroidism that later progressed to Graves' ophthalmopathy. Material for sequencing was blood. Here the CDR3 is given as CASSYERGRQYF. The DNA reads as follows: TGTGCCAGCAGTTACGAGCGGGGAAGGCAGTATTTT.